The 19 T cell receptor beta chains below were found in one sample sequenced in a study of CD8+ T cells in alopecia areata. TCR sequencing used cDNA made by reverse transcription of extracted RNA. The protocol was immunoSEQ multiplex PCR, while the TCRdb copy is restricted to in-frame clones and leaves out a portion. The sample includes fewer than 200,000 clones, 50% to 70% seen only once; the top ten take 14% to 15%. The material sequenced was CD4+ T cells sorted from blood, taken at week 0. These TCRs come from a human donor with alopecia areata.

This clone was observed once. The gene calls are TRBV5-1 and TRBJ2-5; D may be TRBD2 (5 bases). The CDR3 has 16 amino acids. Germline CDR1 is SGHRS and CDR2 is YFSETQ. Trimming cost V 0 bases and J 1 base, with 13 bases left between them. CDR3 DNA sequence: TGCGCCAGCAGCTTGGACCCGGGGAGATTCCAAGAGACCCAGTACTTC. Residues: CASSLDPGRFQETQYF.

A word on this clone: The identical CDR3 is also encoded by other nucleotide sequences in the sample. This chain's CDR3 is CASSPSGRGETQYF. The CDR3 nucleotides are TGTGCCAGCAGCCCCAGTGGGCGGGGTGAGACCCAGTACTTC. The V and J genes are TRBV7-3 and TRBJ2-5, with D possibly TRBD2 on 6 matching bases. The germline CDR1 and CDR2 sequences are SGHTA and FQGTGA. The germline V and J ends were trimmed by 5 bases and 5 bases, with 15 bases remaining between them. The CDR3 contains 14 residues.

The chain has TRBV29-1 and TRBJ2-5; tentatively, D is TRBD1 (6 bases). V was shortened by 6 bases and J by 5 bases, with 13 bases between the two germline ends. The CDR3 sequence is 12 residues long. The germline CDR1 and CDR2 sequences are SQVTM and ANQGSEA. For the CDR3, the DNA is TGCAGCGTCGGACAGTCTGGGGAGACCCAGTACTTC. The encoded protein is CSVGQSGETQYF.

This clone was counted only a few times. The rearrangement uses TRBV29-1 and TRBJ2-7; 7 nucleotides match TRBD1. V lost 6 bases to trimming and J lost 3 bases; unmatched junction nucleotides: 5. Per the germline V gene, CDR1 is SQVTM and CDR2 is ANQGSEA. This CDR3 region has 12 residues. The CDR3: CSVKTGNYEQYF. The DNA of the CDR3 is TGCAGCGTCAAGACAGGGAACTACGAGCAGTACTTC.

In the case of this clone: Within the sample, other DNA sequences also encode this same CDR3. The rearrangement uses TRBV6-5 and TRBJ2-5; D unresolved. This CDR3 region has 13 residues. The V and J ends lost 2 bases and 2 bases respectively, with 6 bases between them. Germline-derived CDR1 and CDR2 are MNHEY and SVGAGI. As DNA, the CDR3 is TGTGCCAGCAGTTACGGGGTTCAAGAGACCCAGTACTTC. It translates to CASSYGVQETQYF.

This clone was seen more than once but under ten times. V and J are TRBV29-1 and TRBJ1-1, with TRBD1 as a possible D gene (5 bases). The V and J ends lost 3 bases and 4 bases respectively, with 15 bases between them. CDR3 size: 14 residues. Germline lookup yields CDR1 SQVTM and CDR2 ANQGSEA. The CDR3 coding sequence is TGCAGCGTTGACCAGGGTTTAAGGGGCACTGAAGCTTTCTTT. It codes for CSVDQGLRGTEAFF. The variable domain in full, with the rest retrieved from reference TRBV29-1 and TRBJ1-1, is SAVISQKPSRDICQRGTSLTIQCQVDSQVTMMFWYRQQPGQSLTLIATANQGSEATYESGFVIDKFPISRPNLTFSTLTVSNMSPEDSSIYLCSVDQGLRGTEAFFGQGTRLTVV.

The CDR3 nucleotides are TGTGCCAGCAGTGATGCCAGCCGGGGGGAAAAACTGTTTTTT. The encoded protein is CASSDASRGEKLFF. The V call is TRBV2, the J call TRBJ1-4; D may be TRBD1 (5 bases). The germline CDR1 and CDR2 sequences are SNHLY and FYNNEI. Trimming cost V 3 bases and J 8 bases, with 13 bases left between them. This CDR3 is built from 14 residues.

V and J are TRBV10-3 and TRBJ2-3; 7 nucleotides line up with TRBD2. The V gene end was trimmed by 2 bases and the J gene end by 1 base; junction bases not matched to a gene: 3. Looked up from germline, CDR1 is ENHRY and CDR2 is SYGVKD. The CDR3 totals 15 residues. CDR3 amino acids: CAISEERGRTDTQYF. The CDR3 DNA sequence: TGTGCCATCAGTGAGGAGCGGGGCCGCACAGATACGCAGTATTTT.

The chain joins TRBV7-9 to TRBJ2-7; 7 bases fit TRBD2. The V and J ends lost 6 bases and 2 bases, in that order; junction bases with no gene match: 7. The CDR3 covers 14 residues. Germline assignment: CDR1 SEHNR and CDR2 FQNEAQ (reference sequence). CDR3 protein: CASSRLGLAYEQYF. The CDR3 coding sequence is TGTGCCAGCAGTCGGTTAGGACTAGCCTACGAGCAGTACTTC.

The CDR3 loop reads CAWSVEGTYNSPLHF. CDR3 nucleotide sequence: TGTGCCTGGAGTGTCGAAGGGACCTATAATTCACCCCTCCACTTT. The V call is TRBV30, the J call TRBJ1-6; D is unclear. The CDR3 contains 15 residues. The germline CDR1 and CDR2 sequences are GTSNPN and SVGIG (reference sequence). V lost 0 bases and J 2 bases, leaving 8 bases between the germline ends.

The chain uses TRBV4-1 and TRBJ2-4; D possibly uses TRBD1 or TRBD2 (6 bases each). Trimming pared 3 bases from V and 5 bases from J, leaving 17 bases between. The CDR3 spans 16 residues. Germline values: CDR1 MGHRA, CDR2 YSYEKL. The CDR3 bases are TGCGCCAGCAGCCAGCCCGGAGGGGGGTTGGAAAACATTCAGTACTTC. Translating it yields CASSQPGGGLENIQYF.

This clone has just a few counts. The rearrangement joins TRBV10-3 to TRBJ2-1; 10 bases are a match to TRBD2. J lost 5 bases, V lost 0 bases, and 4 bases had no gene match. CDR1 is ENHRY and CDR2 is SYGVKD in the germline V gene. The CDR3 runs 16 residues. The CDR3 DNA reads as TGTGCCATCAGTGAGTCATTAGGACTAGCGGACAATGAGCAGTTCTTC. It codes for CAISESLGLADNEQFF.

This clone was seen only once. This chain links TRBV18 with TRBJ1-4; TRBD1 matches at 7 bases. Germline V gene lookup returns CDR1 KGHSH and CDR2 LQKENI. The CDR3 is made up of 14 amino acids. Trimming removed 5 bases from V and 4 bases from J; junction bases left unmatched: 4. This CDR3 reads CASSEDRLNEKLFF. The CDR3 coding sequence is TGTGCCAGCTCAGAGGACAGGCTTAATGAAAAACTGTTTTTT.

The chain has TRBV7-2 and TRBJ2-7; D may be TRBD1 (6 bases). Per germline, CDR1 SGHTA and CDR2 FQGNSA. V was cut by 1 base and J by 3 bases, with 13 bases left in between. The CDR3 length is 15 residues. The CDR3 region is CASSLGSTGGYEQYF. The CDR3 DNA sequence: TGTGCCAGCAGCTTAGGGTCGACAGGAGGCTACGAGCAGTACTTC.

The V call is TRBV15, the J call TRBJ2-5; 7 positions agree with TRBD2. CDR3 length equals 15 residues. Germline CDR1 LNHNV, CDR2 YYDKDF (reference sequence). Germline trimming cut 0 bases from V and 9 bases from J; bases unmatched to any gene: 10. The CDR3 region is CATSREPGGSRAQYF. The CDR3 DNA reads TGTGCCACCAGCAGAGAGCCGGGGGGTTCTAGGGCCCAGTACTTC.

This clone was recorded a few times. The V call is TRBV25-1, the J call TRBJ1-6, with a weak D call TRBD1 (6 bases). The CDR3 loop spans 15 amino acids. The germline V gene has CDR1 MGHDK and CDR2 SYGVNS. The germline V and J ends were trimmed by 6 bases and 5 bases, with 14 bases remaining between them. The CDR3 spells CASRASGTNNSPLHF. CDR3 coding DNA: TGTGCCAGCAGAGCCTCCGGGACAAATAATTCACCCCTCCACTTT.

This chain links TRBV6-5 with TRBJ2-3; D may match TRBD1 or TRBD2 (6 bases each). CDR3 length: 15 residues. CDR1 and CDR2 (germline): MNHEY, SVGAGI. Trimming removed 8 bases from V and 1 base from J, with 16 bases in between. The CDR3 spells CASRDGGGGTDTQYF. CDR3 coding DNA: TGTGCCAGCCGCGATGGGGGCGGGGGCACAGATACGCAGTATTTT.

The chain joins TRBV5-6 to TRBJ1-1; the D is unclear. V gave up 4 bases and J gave up 2 bases, with 6 bases separating them. The CDR3 sequence is 12 residues long. Per the germline V gene, CDR1 is SGHDT and CDR2 is YYEEEE. CDR3 loop: CASSMPNTEAFF. The CDR3 DNA follows: TGTGCCAGCAGCATGCCAAACACTGAAGCTTTCTTT.

This clone was seen more than once but under ten times. The chain joins TRBV29-1 to TRBJ2-5, with unresolved D. The V and J ends lost 5 bases and 1 base respectively, with 11 bases between them. Germline V lookup: CDR1 SQVTM, CDR2 ANQGSEA. There are 13 residues in the CDR3. The CDR3 DNA follows: TGCAGCGTTTCCTACAGACTCCAAGAGACCCAGTACTTC. As protein: CSVSYRLQETQYF.